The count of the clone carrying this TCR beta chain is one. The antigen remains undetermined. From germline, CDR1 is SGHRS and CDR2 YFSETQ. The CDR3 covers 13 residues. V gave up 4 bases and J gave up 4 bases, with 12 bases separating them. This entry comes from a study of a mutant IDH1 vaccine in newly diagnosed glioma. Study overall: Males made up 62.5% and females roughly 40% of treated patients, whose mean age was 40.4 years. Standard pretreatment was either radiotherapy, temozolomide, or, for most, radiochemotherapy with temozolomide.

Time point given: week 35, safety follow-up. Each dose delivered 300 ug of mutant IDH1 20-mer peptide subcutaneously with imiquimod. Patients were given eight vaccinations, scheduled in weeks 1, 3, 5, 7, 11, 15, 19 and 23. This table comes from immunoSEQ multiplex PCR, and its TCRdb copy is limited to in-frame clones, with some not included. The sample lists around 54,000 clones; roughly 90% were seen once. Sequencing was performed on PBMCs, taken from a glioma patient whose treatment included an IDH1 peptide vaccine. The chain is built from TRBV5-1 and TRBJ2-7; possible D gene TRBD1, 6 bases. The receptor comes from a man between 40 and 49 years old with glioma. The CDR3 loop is CASSPDSLYEQYF. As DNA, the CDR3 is TGCGCCAGCAGCCCGGACAGCCTTTACGAGCAGTACTTC.